This TCR beta chain comes out of a study of shared clonotypes between healthy human individuals. About the study: Donors had three CD4 naive, three CD4 memory, two CD8 naive and one CD8 memory plate apiece.

This clone occurred once. This CDR3 has 15 amino acids. Deletions cut 0 bases from V and 3 bases from J, with 12 bases between. The V gene's germline CDR1 is SGHNT and CDR2 YYREEE (reference sequence). Only in-frame clones appear in the TCRdb table, and some are missing; sequencing was by immunoSEQ multiplex PCR. This sample has about 2 million clones, with 85% to 95% found just once. The TCR was taken from a man between 18 and 35 years old in good health. Sequencing used naive CD4+ T cells sorted from blood. Subset reported: CD45RA+ positively selected. The chain is built from TRBV5-4 and TRBJ1-2; D gene uncertain. The CDR3 DNA is TGTGCCAGCAGCTTGGGTCAGAATTCCGACTATGGCTACACCTTC. The encoded protein is CASSLGQNSDYGYTF.